This record concerns one T cell receptor beta chain sequence. Its recognized antigen is unknown. No base-level quality is on record; no much larger clone is a single base apart. TCRbeta CDR3 regions were amplified from genomic DNA by means of the immunoSEQ Assay, a bias-controlled multiplex PCR. In the original analysis: The number of nucleated cells in each sample was estimated by amplification of reference gene primers within the assay. Sequence reads were collapsed and filtered to measure the absolute abundance of every unique TCRbeta CDR3 rearrangement. For each sample, productive Simpson clonality was calculated by taking the square root of Simpson's diversity index across productive rearrangements. What TCRdb holds here is the immuneACCESS table cut down to in-frame rearrangements. Part of the clones is not present; checked against another copy, under half of the missing clones reflect an unresolved V gene, and the others are unexplained. V, J and clone size are taken as reported in that table, and D and trimming were inferred from the DNA itself. This sample gives 90,000 to 110,000 clones in total; around 78% of them show up just once. The leading ten clones occupy 15% to 20% of the sample.

The data stem from a study of blood T cell repertoires in COVID-19 (dated by TCRdb to about 2020). About the full investigation: Collaborator samples came from the United States, Italy and Spain and covered acute and convalescent phases of COVID-19. The material from the prospective study consisted of cDNA or gDNA derived from T cells, B-cell-depleted T cells, or PBMCs. Deeply sampled blood TCRbeta repertoires from subjects exposed to, actively infected with, or recovered from COVID-19 were included in the dataset. The repertoires were released in a freely available public database intended as a resource for research on the immune response to SARS-CoV-2. Samples were obtained from the ongoing ImmuneRACE study (first 160 participants) and from 1,000 to 1,500 subjects provided by 6 global collaborators. Sample metadata almost always included a de-identified subject ID, COVID-19 status, age in years and sex. Where HLA class I and class II types were available, the types were taken from metadata supplied by the sample provider, not from assay-based typing. General conclusions and limits of the study: The amount of clinical and demographic metadata varied by source and participant and was provided uncurated.

Whole blood was collected in K2EDTA tubes by collaborating institutions according to the institutions' own protocols. For TCRbeta analysis, collaborators shipped samples in one of three forms: frozen whole blood, isolated PBMCs, or DNA extracted from either of those sample types. V drops 3 bases and J drops 5 bases, leaving 7 bases in between. The germline V gene encodes CDR1 DFQATT and CDR2 SNEGSKA (reference sequence). The CDR3 starts with the cysteine, ends with the phenylalanine, and has 11 residues. Only CDR3 DNA remains: 33 bases, in frame from the first base. This clonotype was obtained from a woman aged 60 to 75 with acute or convalescent COVID-19. Sequences were obtained from peripheral blood. Recombination linked TRBV20-1 to TRBJ1-2, with the D gene not confidently named. Here is the DNA: TGCAGTGCTAGCCCAGGATATGGCTACACCTTC. It codes for CSASPGYGYTF.